This T cell receptor beta chain emerged from a study of blood T cell repertoires in COVID-19. On the study more broadly: The cDNA or gDNA used as material had been derived from T cells, B-cell-depleted T cells, or PBMCs.

This clone was counted a few times. Original data processing: The authors estimated nucleated cell counts from reference gene primer amplification. Libraries were prepared by immunoSEQ multiplex PCR; TCRdb keeps only in-frame clonotypes and omits some of them. Clone size and V and J calls were adopted from that table, with D and trimming inferred from the DNA. This table holds 90,000 to 140,000 clones, roughly 81% found once. Germline V gene lookup returns CDR1 SGHDN and CDR2 FVKESK. Trimming removed 0 bases from V and 9 bases from J, with 7 bases in between. The CDR3 consists of 12 residues. The V and J genes are TRBV14 and TRBJ2-3; perhaps TRBD1 as D (5 bases). This clonotype was sampled from a woman between 65 and 79 years old with acute or convalescent COVID-19. The sequenced sample was peripheral blood. In DNA form, the CDR3 reads TGTGCCAGCAGCCAAGAGGGGCTAACGCAGTATTTT. Amino acid sequence: CASSQEGLTQYF.